Listed here are 29 T cell receptor beta chains from one sample, sequenced in a study of blood T cells in healthy people across ages. The authors ran a second PCR of about 6 to 12 cycles using a sample-barcoded 5' primer and a J-beta primer mix. TCRdb itself ran the 5' RACE reads through MiXCR, one entry per CDR3 protein. The sample lists some 1 million distinct CDR3 sequences, around 43% occurring once. Sequencing was performed on blood. The receptors come from a woman aged 55-69 years in good health.

The CDR3 DNA reads as TGTGCCAGCAGCTCGCGACAGGGGGCCTGCACCGGGGAGCTGTTTTTT. This encodes CASSSRQGACTGELFF. The rearrangement uses TRBV21-1 and TRBJ2-2; the DNA was not compared with TRBD1, the D call given in the table. TRBV21-1 corresponds to a pseudogene. The CDR3 loop spans 16 amino acids.

This CDR3 is CASSLYGTSDYNEQYF. The CDR3 DNA sequence: TGTGCCAGCAGCCTGTACGGGACTAGCGATTACAATGAGCAGTACTTC. The genes are TRBV4-2 and TRBJ2-5, with 10 bases that match TRBD2. With V trimmed by 4 bases and J by 11 bases, 16 bases remained unmatched. CDR3 length equals 16 residues. The germline gives CDR1 LGHNA, CDR2 YNFKEQ.

The chain recombines TRBV4-1 with TRBJ1-2; D gene ambiguous. CDR1 and CDR2 (germline): MGHRA, YSYEKL. Between the trimmed V and J ends, which lost 0 bases and 5 bases, there was a span of 13 bases. CDR3 length equals 15 residues. CDR3 sequence (DNA): TGCGCCAGCAGCCAAGAGAGTTCAGGCCAATATGGCTACACCTTC. Its translation: CASSQESSGQYGYTF.

This chain uses TRBV29-1 with TRBJ1-5, with TRBD1 matching over 10 bases. Germline loops: CDR1 SQVTM, CDR2 ANQGSEA. The CDR3 loop spans 15 amino acids. V lost 6 bases, J lost 2 bases, and 7 bases stayed unmatched. CDR3 bases: TGCAGCGTGAAGGTTGGGACAGGGGGCAATCAGCCCCAGCATTTT. Encoded protein: CSVKVGTGGNQPQHF.

V is TRBV5-1 and J is TRBJ1-2; TRBD1 might be the D (5 bases). CDR3 length equals 15 residues. The germline V gene encodes CDR1 SGHRS and CDR2 YFSETQ. V was clipped by 5 bases and J by 6 bases, with 20 bases between them. In nucleotides, the CDR3 is TGCGCCAGCAGTGGCAGGAGGGGCTCGATTGATGGCTACACCTTC. Translated, it gives CASSGRRGSIDGYTF.

A remark on this clonotype: The junction shows a germline mismatch at one end, possibly a read error. This chain joins TRBV29-1 and TRBJ2-7; D may be TRBD1 (6 bases). CDR3 length: 18 residues. Germline loops: CDR1 SQVTM, CDR2 ANQGSEA. CDR3: CGVEDRPDRSLGSYEQYF. Written as DNA, the CDR3 is TGCGGCGTTGAAGATCGACCCGACAGGTCCCTCGGCTCCTACGAGCAGTACTTC.

V and J are TRBV21-1 and TRBJ2-1. TRBV21-1 is a listed pseudogene. This CDR3 has 16 amino acids. The CDR3 DNA follows: TGTGCCAGCAGCAATGGGATTAAAGGGTCATACAATGAGCAGTTCTTC. Residues: CASSNGIKGSYNEQFF.

The genes are TRBV7-2 and TRBJ1-1, with TRBD1 matching 7 bases. The CDR3 contains 13 residues. CDR1 and CDR2 from the germline V gene are SGHTA and FQGNSA. V gave up 5 bases and J gave up 5 bases; unmatched junction bases: 5. This CDR3 is CASSLKTGTEAFF. CDR3 bases: TGTGCCAGCAGCCTAAAGACAGGGACTGAAGCTTTCTTT.

The gene calls are TRBV14 and TRBJ2-5; a weak D match, TRBD2 (5 bases). The V gene's germline CDR1 is SGHDN and CDR2 FVKESK. V lost 4 bases and J 2 bases, leaving 14 bases between the germline ends. The CDR3 consists of 15 residues. The DNA of the CDR3 is TGTGCCAGCAGCCGATTACTAGAGAAGCAAGAGACCCAGTACTTC. This translates into CASSRLLEKQETQYF.

This clonotype was observed a few times. A much larger clone sits a single nucleotide away, making a read error possible. The V gene is TRBV9, the J gene TRBJ2-5; no clear D. V gave up 3 bases and J gave up 11 bases, with 14 bases separating them. The CDR3 sequence is 12 residues long. In germline, CDR1 is SGDLS, CDR2 YYNGEE. The CDR3 region has the DNA TGTGCCAGCAGCGGATCTAATTCTGAGCAGTACTTC. As protein: CASSGSNSEQYF.

The J gene is TRBJ2-5, the V gene TRBV12-3 or TRBV12-4; D is possibly TRBD1 (6 bases). CDR3 length: 16 amino acids. V shed 6 bases and J shed 11 bases, with 28 bases lying between them. In DNA, the CDR3 is TGTGCCAGCAGATACGCCCCTAGCCTCCGGGACAATGAGCAGTACTTC. Translating it yields CASRYAPSLRDNEQYF.

In this sample, this clonotype turned up many times. V usage is TRBV7-9 and J usage is TRBJ2-6; D remains ambiguous. The V end was cut by 7 bases, the J end by 0 bases, with 4 bases between. The CDR3 is made up of 13 amino acids. Germline V gene data show CDR1 as SEHNR and CDR2 as FQNEAQ (reference sequence). CDR3 coding DNA: TGTGCCAGCACCTTCTCTGGGGCCAACGTCCTGACTTTC. Translation gives CASTFSGANVLTF.

V and J are TRBV20-1 and TRBJ2-1; 9 bases are a match to TRBD2. Per the germline V gene, CDR1 is DFQATT and CDR2 is SNEGSKA (reference sequence). CDR3 length: 15 residues. V lost 1 base to trimming and J lost 4 bases; unmatched junction nucleotides: 5. In nucleotides, the CDR3 is TGCAGTGCTAGAGGACTAGCGGAGCTATACAATGAGCAGTTCTTC. This codes for CSARGLAELYNEQFF.

CDR3 residues: CASSGTPTSEQFF. The CDR3 DNA reads as TGCGCCAGCAGTGGGACACCTACTAGTGAGCAGTTCTTC. This rearrangement joins TRBV10-1 to TRBJ2-1, with D perhaps TRBD1 or TRBD2 (5 bases each). The length of the CDR3 is 13 residues. Germline V gene data show CDR1 as WNHNN and CDR2 as SYGVQD (reference sequence). The V and J ends lost 4 bases and 9 bases respectively, with 13 bases between them.

This clonotype was seen only a few times. V gene TRBV5-5 combines with J gene TRBJ2-3, with D unresolved. Germline-derived CDR1 and CDR2 are SGHKS and YYEKEE (reference sequence). The CDR3 contains 13 residues. V lost 8 bases and J 4 bases, leaving 14 bases between the germline ends. This CDR3 is CASTEGGADTQYF. CDR3 nucleotide sequence: TGTGCCAGTACGGAAGGCGGCGCAGATACGCAGTATTTT.

The genes are TRBV7-9 and TRBJ2-5; D call uncertain. The germline CDR1 and CDR2 sequences are SEHNR and FQNEAQ (reference sequence). The CDR3 length is 14 residues. The ends were cut back, 4 bases at V and 2 bases at J, with 11 bases in the middle. CDR3 sequence: CASSSDGLQETQYF. CDR3 in DNA: TGTGCCAGCAGCTCGGACGGTTTACAAGAGACCCAGTACTTC. Full variable domain (remainder filled in from reference TRBV7-9 and TRBJ2-5): DTGVSQNPRHKITKRGQNVTFRCDPISEHNRLYWYRQTLGQGPEFLTYFQNEAQLEKSRLLSDRFSAERPKGSFSTLEIQRTEQGDSAMYLCASSSDGLQETQYFGPGTRLLVL.

There are a few counts of this clonotype. The chain couples TRBV29-1 to TRBJ2-5, with TRBD1 as a possible D gene (5 bases). This CDR3 contains 14 residues. Trimming stripped 3 bases from V and 1 base from J, with 12 bases between. Germline-derived CDR1 and CDR2 are SQVTM and ANQGSEA. This CDR3 reads CSVDRGWGQETQYF. The CDR3 DNA follows: TGCAGCGTTGATAGGGGATGGGGCCAAGAGACCCAGTACTTC. The variable domain in full, with the rest retrieved from reference TRBV29-1 and TRBJ2-5, is SAVISQKPSRDICQRGTSLTIQCQVDSQVTMMFWYRQQPGQSLTLIATANQGSEATYESGFVIDKFPISRPNLTFSTLTVSNMSPEDSSIYLCSVDRGWGQETQYFGPGTRLLVL.

There are a few counts of this clonotype. The rearrangement joins TRBV15 to TRBJ2-1, with 11 bases aligning to TRBD2. Germline V gene lookup returns CDR1 LNHNV and CDR2 YYDKDF (reference sequence). The CDR3 extends over 20 amino acids. The ends lost 5 bases at V and 8 bases at J; junction bases unmatched: 23. CDR3: CATSQPGTSGFLSLSDEQFF. The CDR3 nucleotides are TGTGCCACCAGCCAACCCGGGACTAGCGGCTTTCTTTCGCTTTCGGATGAGCAGTTCTTC.

The rearrangement joins TRBV7-9 to TRBJ1-4, with D possibly matching TRBD1 (6 bases). Trimming pared 8 bases from V and 3 bases from J, leaving 22 bases between. The CDR3 is 17 residues long. Germline V CDR1 and CDR2: SEHNR, FQNEAQ (reference sequence). The CDR3 DNA reads as TGTGCCAGCTCCTCAGGGGATCTAAGAAACCCTAATGAAAAACTGTTTTTT. Translation: CASSSGDLRNPNEKLFF.

This clonotype has ten or more counts. The genes are TRBV18 and TRBJ2-3; 9 bases agree with TRBD2. The CDR3 extends over 17 amino acids. J was trimmed by 4 bases and V by 3 bases; bases with no gene match: 11. Germline CDR1 reads KGHSH; CDR2 reads LQKENI. CDR3 bases: TGTGCCAGCTCACCGGCGACTAGCGGAAAGAGAGCAGATACGCAGTATTTT. Translated: CASSPATSGKRADTQYF.

V gene TRBV7-6 combines with J gene TRBJ1-6; no clear D. Germline V CDR1 and CDR2: SGHVS, FNYEAQ. Deletions cut 0 bases from V and 2 bases from J, with 5 bases between. The CDR3 is made up of 15 amino acids. CDR3 residues: CASSLAQPYNSPLHF. The CDR3 DNA reads TGTGCCAGCAGCTTAGCACAGCCCTATAATTCACCCCTCCACTTT. Complete variable domain (other parts from reference TRBV7-6 and TRBJ1-6): GAGVSQSPRYKVTKRGQDVALRCDPISGHVSLYWYRQALGQGPEFLTYFNYEAQQDKSGLPNDRFSAERPEGSISTLTIQRTEQRDSAMYRCASSLAQPYNSPLHFGNGTRLTVT.

This clonotype turned up a few times. This rearrangement joins TRBV12-3 or TRBV12-4 to TRBJ2-7; TRBD2 matches 12 bases. V was pared by 6 bases and J by 6 bases, with 6 bases of the junction left unmatched. The CDR3 is 14 residues long. CDR3 sequence: CASSMTSGRVEQYF. As DNA, the CDR3 is TGTGCCAGCAGCATGACTAGCGGGAGAGTCGAGCAGTACTTC.

This clonotype has just a few counts. The gene calls are TRBV21-1 and TRBJ2-6; the D segment call TRBD2 is taken from the table without a DNA check. TRBV21-1 is a recognized pseudogene. This CDR3 comprises 17 residues. DNA of the CDR3: TGTGCCAGCAGCAAAGCTCGCGGGGACTTCACAGCCAACGTCCTGACTTTC. Amino acid sequence: CASSKARGDFTANVLTF.

Here the CDR3 reads CASSLGQRTPMAQYF. In nucleotides, the CDR3 is TGTGCCAGCAGTTTAGGTCAACGGACACCAATGGCCCAGTACTTC. This chain joins TRBV27 and TRBJ2-5, with D maybe TRBD1 (5 bases). Germline loops: CDR1 MNHEY, CDR2 SMNVEV (reference sequence). The V end was cut by 2 bases, the J end by 9 bases, with 19 bases between. CDR3 length equals 15 residues.

The chain has TRBV21-1 and TRBJ2-7; the D call TRBD2 from the table was never checked on the DNA. TRBV21-1 is recorded as a pseudogene. This CDR3 has 17 residues. The CDR3 DNA sequence: TGTGCCAGCATCTTGAAGGGACAGCGCGAGCCTTCCTACGAGCAGTACTTC. This sequence encodes CASILKGQREPSYEQYF.

The chain combines TRBV7-8 with TRBJ2-5; D remains unclear. Per the germline V gene, CDR1 is SGHVS and CDR2 is FQNEAQ. The length of the CDR3 is 15 residues. Trimming stripped 1 base from V and 2 bases from J, with 11 bases between. The CDR3 loop is CASSLGVALQETQYF. For the CDR3, the DNA is TGTGCCAGCAGCTTAGGAGTGGCCTTACAAGAGACCCAGTACTTC.

In this sample, this clonotype turned up many times. The V gene is TRBV9, the J gene TRBJ2-6, with TRBD2 as a possible D gene (7 bases). Between the trimmed V and J ends, which lost 6 bases and 4 bases, there was a span of 17 bases. The length of the CDR3 is 16 residues. The V gene's germline CDR1 is SGDLS and CDR2 YYNGEE. This chain's CDR3 is CASNKGGGMGANVLTF. The CDR3 DNA sequence: TGTGCCAGCAACAAAGGGGGGGGAATGGGGGCCAACGTCCTGACTTTC. The full variable domain, in which reference TRBV9 and TRBJ2-6 provide the parts outside the CDR3, is DSGVTQTPKHLITATGQRVTLRCSPRSGDLSVYWYQQSLDQGLQFLIQYYNGEERAKGNILERFSAQQFPDLHSELNLSSLELGDSALYFCASNKGGGMGANVLTFGAGSRLTVL.

This chain joins TRBV6-1 and TRBJ2-1; possible D gene TRBD2, 6 bases. This CDR3 contains 18 residues. V was trimmed by 6 bases and J by 0 bases, leaving 21 bases between them. The germline gives CDR1 MNHNS, CDR2 SASEGT. The CDR3 region has the DNA TGTGCCAGCAGCCTAGAGGCGGCTAGCGATTACTCCTACAATGAGCAGTTCTTC. Protein product: CASSLEAASDYSYNEQFF.

This clonotype was seen a handful of times. The chain links TRBV20-1 to TRBJ2-1; D is unclear. This CDR3 spans 14 amino acids. The germline V gene has CDR1 DFQATT and CDR2 SNEGSKA (reference sequence). Trimming cost V 1 base and J 0 bases, with 7 bases left between them. CDR3 bases: TGCAGTGCTAGAGCGCCGAGCTCCTACAATGAGCAGTTCTTC. It specifies CSARAPSSYNEQFF.